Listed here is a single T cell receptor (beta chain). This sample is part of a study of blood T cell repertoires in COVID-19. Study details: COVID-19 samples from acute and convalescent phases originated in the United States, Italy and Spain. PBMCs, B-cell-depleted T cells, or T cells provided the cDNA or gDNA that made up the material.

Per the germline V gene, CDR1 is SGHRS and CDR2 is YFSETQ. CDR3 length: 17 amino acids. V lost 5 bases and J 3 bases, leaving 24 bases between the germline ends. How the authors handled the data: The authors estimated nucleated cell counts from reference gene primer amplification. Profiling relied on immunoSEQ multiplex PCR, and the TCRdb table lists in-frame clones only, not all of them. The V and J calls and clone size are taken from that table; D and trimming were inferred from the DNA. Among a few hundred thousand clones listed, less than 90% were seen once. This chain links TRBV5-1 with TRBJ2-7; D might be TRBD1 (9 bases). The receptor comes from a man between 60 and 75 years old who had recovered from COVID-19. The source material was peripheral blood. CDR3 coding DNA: TGCGCCAGCAGTCGGGAGGGCGGACAGGGGCTAAACTACGAGCAGTACTTC. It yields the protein CASSREGGQGLNYEQYF.